What follows are 22 T cell receptor beta chains derived from one specimen sequenced in a study of T cells in Graves' hyperthyroidism and ophthalmopathy. Researchers amplified the TCR beta CDR3 regions from RNA transcripts. Using the HTBI primer set, a first-round RT-PCR was run on the TCR CDR3. TCRdb reprocessed the multiplex PCR reads via MiXCR and lists one record per CDR3 protein. This sample has 210,000 or so distinct CDR3 sequences, with approximately 17% found just once. Sequenced: blood. All receptors derive from a man in his fifties or sixties with Graves' hyperthyroidism.

This clonotype showed up many times. The chain is built from TRBV30 and TRBJ2-7; TRBD2 matches 7 bases. CDR1 and CDR2 (germline): GTSNPN, SVGIG (reference sequence). This CDR3 has 11 amino acids. Trimming removed 4 bases from V and 4 bases from J; junction bases left unmatched: 1. The CDR3 coding sequence is TGTGCCTGGAAGGGACTATACGAGCAGTACTTC. Encoded protein: CAWKGLYEQYF.

The J gene is TRBJ2-1, the V gene TRBV6-1, with 11 bases that match TRBD2. V shed 4 bases, J shed 5 bases, and the junction held 4 bases outside the gene matches. Germline loops: CDR1 MNHNS, CDR2 SASEGT. The CDR3 has 15 residues. The CDR3 sequence: CASSVGTSGDNEQFF. The CDR3 region has the DNA TGTGCCAGCAGTGTCGGGACTAGCGGAGACAATGAGCAGTTCTTC.

This clonotype was counted at least ten times. DNA for the CDR3: TGTGCCAGCAGCCTATACGGGACAGGGGTTGGCTACACCTTC. Protein product: CASSLYGTGVGYTF. The gene calls are TRBV2 and TRBJ1-2; 10 nucleotides line up with TRBD1. Germline CDR1 reads SNHLY; CDR2 reads FYNNEI. CDR3 size: 14 residues. Trimming removed 6 bases from V and 7 bases from J; junction bases left unmatched: 8.

This clonotype was observed many times. The chain recombines TRBV19 with TRBJ2-1, with D uncertain. The ends were cut back, 1 base at V and 0 bases at J, with 7 bases in the middle. Germline loops: CDR1 LNHDA, CDR2 SQIVND (reference sequence). The CDR3 totals 15 residues. CDR3: CASSIGAPSYNEQFF. For the CDR3, the DNA is TGTGCCAGTAGTATAGGAGCTCCCTCCTACAATGAGCAGTTCTTC.

This clonotype has ten or more counts. The chain uses TRBV5-1 and TRBJ2-2; D gene unclear. CDR1 and CDR2 from the germline V gene are SGHRS and YFSETQ. Trimming removed 4 bases from V and 3 bases from J, with 4 bases in between. CDR3 length: 12 amino acids. The CDR3 bases are TGCGCCAGCAGCCAAGACACCGGGGAGCTGTTTTTT. Translation gives CASSQDTGELFF.

This clonotype was counted ten times or more. V and J are TRBV29-1 and TRBJ2-7; TRBD2 might be the D (6 bases). The CDR3 is made up of 18 amino acids. CDR1 is SQVTM and CDR2 is ANQGSEA in the germline V gene. Trimming cost V 4 bases and J 3 bases, with 28 bases left between them. CDR3 nucleotides: TGCAGCGTTGGAAACTTTGTCCAAACTAGCAACCCTTTCTACGAGCAGTACTTC. As protein: CSVGNFVQTSNPFYEQYF.

This clonotype was seen ten or more times. Here the CDR3 DNA reads TGTGCCACCAGTGTCAGCGGGACCCGGGGCGGGGAGCTGTTTTTT. As protein: CATSVSGTRGGELFF. This chain joins TRBV24-1 and TRBJ2-2, with 7 bases identical to TRBD2. The germline V gene has CDR1 KGHDR and CDR2 SFDVKD. Germline trimming cut 5 bases from V and 7 bases from J; bases unmatched to any gene: 9. This CDR3 is 15 amino acids long.

This clonotype was seen at least ten times. The chain uses TRBV3-1 and TRBJ1-2; D is undetermined. Trimming shortened V by 5 bases and J by 5 bases, and 9 bases separated the two germline ends. Per germline, CDR1 LGHDT and CDR2 YNNKEL (reference sequence). The CDR3 is made up of 12 amino acids. CDR3 DNA: TGTGCCAGCAGCAACATAGCTTATGGCTACACCTTC. It codes for CASSNIAYGYTF.

This clonotype was seen a few times. J is TRBJ1-5 and V is TRBV5-5; 8 nucleotides line up with TRBD1. Trimming removed 0 bases from V and 6 bases from J; junction bases left unmatched: 5. This CDR3 has 15 residues. Looked up from germline, CDR1 is SGHKS and CDR2 is YYEKEE (reference sequence). This chain's CDR3 is CASSLGQGAAQPQHF. The CDR3 DNA is TGTGCCAGCAGCTTGGGGCAGGGGGCCGCTCAGCCCCAGCATTTT.

This clonotype was seen at least ten times. The chain has TRBV18 and TRBJ2-7, with a weak D call TRBD2 (5 bases). Trimming removed 6 bases from V and 2 bases from J, with 14 bases in between. Per the germline V gene, CDR1 is KGHSH and CDR2 is LQKENI. CDR3 length equals 14 residues. The CDR3 DNA follows: TGTGCCAGCTCTGTGGGGAGTTACCCCTACGAGCAGTACTTC. It codes for CASSVGSYPYEQYF.

This clonotype was detected a few times. The chain couples TRBV29-1 to TRBJ2-7; 7 bases agree with TRBD2. Looked up from germline, CDR1 is SQVTM and CDR2 is ANQGSEA. There are 14 residues in the CDR3. With V trimmed by 3 bases and J by 0 bases, 5 bases remained unmatched. CDR3 region: CSVDGRECSYEQYF. DNA of the CDR3: TGCAGCGTTGATGGGAGGGAGTGCTCCTACGAGCAGTACTTC.

Ten or more counts support this clonotype. The genes are TRBV9 and TRBJ2-3, with TRBD2 matching 8 bases. Trimming took 0 bases from V and 0 from J; bases not matched to a gene: 6. CDR3 length equals 17 residues. Germline V CDR1 and CDR2: SGDLS, YYNGEE. In DNA form, the CDR3 reads TGTGCCAGCAGCGTAGGGGCTAGCGGGCGTAGCACAGATACGCAGTATTTT. It is translated as CASSVGASGRSTDTQYF.

V usage is TRBV6-5 and J usage is TRBJ2-1, with 7 bases matching TRBD1. The V and J ends lost 4 bases and 3 bases, in that order; junction bases with no gene match: 12. CDR3 size: 17 residues. In germline, CDR1 is MNHEY, CDR2 SVGAGI. The CDR3 protein is CASSSYSGGTYYNEQFF. The CDR3 nucleotides read TGTGCCAGCAGTTCTTACTCAGGGGGAACCTACTACAATGAGCAGTTCTTC.

The chain carries TRBV5-1 and TRBJ2-1, with 10 bases matching TRBD2. The trim removed 4 bases at V and 12 bases at J, leaving 10 bases unmatched. CDR3 length: 14 amino acids. CDR1 and CDR2 from the germline V gene are SGHRS and YFSETQ. The CDR3 DNA follows: TGCGCCAGCAGCAGGACTAGCGGCAATGAGGGGCAGTTCTTC. Its protein product is CASSRTSGNEGQFF.

This clonotype was observed many times. The CDR3 bases are TGCAGTGCTAGAGATTTCCTAGCGGGATTGGGCGGGGAGCTGTTTTTT. Translation gives CSARDFLAGLGGELFF. The J gene is TRBJ2-2, the V gene TRBV20-1, with TRBD2 matching 9 bases. CDR1 DFQATT and CDR2 SNEGSKA come from the germline V gene (reference sequence). This CDR3 is built from 16 residues. J gave up 7 bases and V 0 bases, and 9 bases lay outside the gene matches.

The rearrangement links TRBV19 to TRBJ1-4, with TRBD1 as a possible D gene (6 bases). V lost 4 bases to trimming and J lost 4 bases, with 10 bases between them. This CDR3 comprises 14 residues. Germline V gives CDR1 LNHDA, CDR2 SQIVND (reference sequence). The CDR3: CASSKTGDNEKLFF. The CDR3 nucleotides read TGTGCCAGTAGTAAGACAGGCGATAATGAAAAACTGTTTTTT.

This clonotype was observed many times. This sequence joins TRBV18 and TRBJ1-1, with a tentative D call TRBD1 (5 bases). The CDR3 consists of 13 residues. Germline CDR1 KGHSH, CDR2 LQKENI. V was trimmed by 5 bases and J by 4 bases, leaving 11 bases between them. This CDR3 is CASSSNGATEAFF. The DNA of the CDR3 is TGTGCCAGCTCATCCAATGGGGCCACTGAAGCTTTCTTT.

This rearrangement joins TRBV4-3 to TRBJ2-1; D possibly corresponds to TRBD2 (6 bases). V was shortened by 0 bases and J by 0 bases, with 15 bases between the two germline ends. Germline lookup yields CDR1 LGHNA and CDR2 YSLEER. This CDR3 region has 18 residues. For the CDR3, the DNA is TGCGCCAGCAGCCAAGATCGGCTAGCGACGAGCTCCTACAATGAGCAGTTCTTC. Amino acid sequence: CASSQDRLATSSYNEQFF.

This clonotype was detected only a few times. The chain has TRBV4-1 and TRBJ1-2; TRBD1 agrees at 7 bases. Germline assignment: CDR1 MGHRA and CDR2 YSYEKL. Trimming removed 2 bases from V and 4 bases from J; junction bases left unmatched: 10. This CDR3 comprises 16 residues. The CDR3 nucleotides are TGCGCCAGCAGCCAACCCCGACAGGGAGGGATCTATGGCTACACCTTC. This sequence encodes CASSQPRQGGIYGYTF.

This clonotype occurred many times. The rearrangement joins TRBV11-1 to TRBJ2-3; 13 bases agree with TRBD2. The CDR3 length is 17 residues. The germline V gene encodes CDR1 SGHAT and CDR2 FQDESV (reference sequence). The J segment lost 2 bases and the V segment lost 3 bases, leaving 5 bases of the junction unmatched. The CDR3 DNA reads TGTGCCAGCAGCTTTCGACTAGCGGGAGGACCCACAGATACGCAGTATTTT. This encodes CASSFRLAGGPTDTQYF.

Many counts were recorded for this clonotype. The genes are TRBV20-1 and TRBJ1-2; 10 bases align to TRBD1. CDR3 length: 14 residues. In germline, CDR1 is DFQATT, CDR2 SNEGSKA (reference sequence). J gave up 7 bases and V 2 bases, and 7 bases lay outside the gene matches. CDR3 DNA sequence: TGCAGTGCTAGACTGACAGGGGGCGTACGTGGCTACACCTTC. Its translation: CSARLTGGVRGYTF.

This clonotype showed up many times. The rearrangement joins TRBV6-1 to TRBJ2-5, with 9 bases that match TRBD1. The J segment lost 5 bases and the V segment lost 5 bases, leaving 6 bases of the junction unmatched. The CDR3 runs to 14 residues. The germline CDR1 and CDR2 sequences are MNHNS and SASEGT. In DNA form, the CDR3 reads TGTGCCAGCAGTTACGCTGGGACAGGGGAGACCCAGTACTTC. Translation gives CASSYAGTGETQYF.